This TCR beta chain was recorded in a study of blood T cell repertoires in COVID-19. As for the study in general: Sources were T cells, B-cell-depleted T cells, or PBMCs; the material itself was cDNA or gDNA.

As processed by the authors: Estimates of nucleated cell counts were drawn from the amplification of reference gene primers. Here immunoSEQ multiplex PCR was the method, and the copy in TCRdb shows in-frame clones only, minus some. The D gene and trimming were derived from the DNA, and the V and J assignments and clone size from that table. The data contain 200,000 or so clones, more than 80% of them singletons. Two negative PCRs, clearance, or symptom resolution had been documented for recovered Cohort 3 donors. The source of this sequence is a woman aged 18-29 years who had recovered from COVID-19. Material: PBMCs or T cells enriched from blood (not recorded which).

CDR3 DNA: TGTGCCAGCAGTTTCAGCCAGGGGCGCCTAGGTGGCTACACCTTC. It codes for CASSFSQGRLGGYTF. V gene TRBV27 combines with J gene TRBJ1-2; D might be TRBD1 (6 bases). V was cut by 3 bases and J by 7 bases, with 18 bases left in between. The CDR3 covers 15 residues. Germline CDR1 reads MNHEY; CDR2 reads SMNVEV (reference sequence).